This T cell receptor beta chain is from a study of blood T cells in healthy people across ages (dated by TCRdb to 2013 to 2016). For the wider study: Template switching captured roughly one uniquely barcoded TCR beta cDNA molecule per two T cells in model experiments. The study measured age-related changes in TCR beta repertoire diversity using deep sequencing normalized with unique cDNA molecular identifiers. The donors were divided into four age groups: young (average about 15 years), middle-aged (roughly 40), aged (roughly 66) and long-lived (approximately 74). To avoid experimental bias, donors of different ages were distributed randomly across sequencing lanes. The study analyzed two additional independent replicas of 1 million unique cDNA reads from the same blood draw for two donors, one aged 18 to 30 and one aged 80 or older.

Systemically healthy Caucasian individuals from Russia, over 30 in total and aged roughly 6 to 100 years, were included as donors. Each donor gave about 9.8 milliliters of peripheral blood, drawn into EDTA-treated Vacutainer tubes. Ficoll-Paque density-gradient centrifugation was used to isolate PBMCs, with at least 7 million per sample. Trizol reagent was used to extract total RNA from PBMCs, with at least 5 micrograms per sample. The percentages of naive CD45RAhigh/CD27high T cells were determined by flow cytometry on a PBMC aliquot from every donor. This clonotype came up a few times. Its target antigen remains unknown. No base-level quality is on record; no much larger clone is a single base apart. Looking up the germline V gene yields CDR1 LGHNA and CDR2 YNFKEQ. V and J are truncated by 3 bases and 0 bases respectively, leaving an intervening sequence of 14 bases. Taken from cysteine to phenylalanine, the CDR3 has 17 residues. Kept here is only the CDR3 DNA, which spans 51 bases and is read in frame from base 1.

Library construction relied on 5' RACE. Sequencing instrument: Illumina HiSeq 2500. The second PCR ran for roughly 7 to 11 cycles and used a J-beta primer mix along with a sample-barcoded 5' primer. A template-switch 5' adaptor carrying 12 random nucleotides introduced a unique molecular identifier onto each TCR beta cDNA molecule. At least 2.5 million CDR3-containing paired-end reads were obtained from each sample. First-strand cDNA synthesis was performed from all RNA using the Mint cDNA synthesis kit, with priming by a TRBC-specific oligonucleotide. Following uracil-DNA glycosylase treatment, all cDNA underwent a first 18-cycle PCR with the universal primers M1SS and BC2_uni_R. From the authors' description of their analysis: Normalization of each sample was performed by random selection of 1 million high-quality reads, each carrying a distinct molecular identifier. Reads with shared molecular identifiers were discarded instead of being binned into consensus sequences. MiTCR, run with a Q25 quality threshold and the strictest error-elimination algorithm, handled CDR3 identification, clonotype clustering and error correction. A nonparametric unseen species model with Euler transformation was used to estimate lower-bound total TCR beta diversity. In TCRdb, the public reads were trimmed at Q25 with fastp and aligned with MiXCR, with productive beta chains retained. Records with the same CDR3 protein are collapsed into one entry carrying the most frequent genes and DNA. The V and J calls here are based on TCRdb, not the publication. This sample has hundreds of thousands of distinct CDR3 sequences in its table, and 20% to 25% of those were observed once. 3.5% to 4% of the sample is taken by the ten largest.

General conclusions and limits of the study: Estimates of total diversity based on one million sequenced T cells were considered lower bounds and underestimates. A strong correlation was found between observed TCR beta diversity and the percentage of naive T cells measured by flow cytometry. Because donor CMV infection status was unknown, age-related changes in expanded clonotypes were potentially confounded. Observed TCR beta diversity per million T cells fell roughly linearly with age, and a significant reduction was already apparent by age about 43. Conclusive comparison of naive and antigen-experienced compartments was prevented by the profiling of bulk unsorted PBMCs. Compared with the aged group, the long-lived group had more naive CD4+ T cells, fewer expanded clones and increased TCR diversity, suggesting age selection.

The rearrangement joined TRBV4-2 to TRBJ2-2; perhaps TRBD2 is the D gene, with 6 bases matching. This TCR derives from a man aged 65 to 85 in good health. Input material: blood. In nucleotides, the sequence is TGTGCCAGCAGCCATGGACCGACTAGATCGAACACCGGGGAGCTGTTTTTT. This is translated as CASSHGPTRSNTGELFF.